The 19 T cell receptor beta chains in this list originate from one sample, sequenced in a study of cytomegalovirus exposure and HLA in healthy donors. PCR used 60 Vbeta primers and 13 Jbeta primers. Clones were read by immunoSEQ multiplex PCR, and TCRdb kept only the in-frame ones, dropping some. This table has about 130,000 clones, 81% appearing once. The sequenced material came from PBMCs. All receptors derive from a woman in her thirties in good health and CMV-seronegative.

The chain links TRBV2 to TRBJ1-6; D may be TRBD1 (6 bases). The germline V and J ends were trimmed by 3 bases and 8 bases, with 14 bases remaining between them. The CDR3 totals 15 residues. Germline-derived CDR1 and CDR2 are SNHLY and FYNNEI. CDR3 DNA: TGTGCCAGCAGTGACGTAGGGAACAGGGATTCACCCCTCCACTTT. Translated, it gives CASSDVGNRDSPLHF.

The CDR3 here is CASSLLASGETGELFF. CDR3 coding DNA: TGTGCCAGCAGTTTATTGGCTAGCGGGGAGACCGGGGAGCTGTTTTTT. The chain employs TRBV27 and TRBJ2-2; TRBD2 matches at 9 bases. Unmatched junction bases numbered 5, after V lost 1 base and J lost 5 bases. The CDR3 has 16 amino acids. Germline CDR1 is MNHEY and CDR2 is SMNVEV (reference sequence).

CDR3 nucleotides: TGTGCCAGCAGGACAGGGGCCCCGAACACCGGGGAGCTGTTTTTT. Translated, it gives CASRTGAPNTGELFF. V and J are TRBV19 and TRBJ2-2; 9 positions agree with TRBD1. CDR3 length: 15 residues. With 9 bases clipped from V and 0 bases from J, the junction kept 5 bases outside the gene matches. Germline lookup yields CDR1 LNHDA and CDR2 SQIVND (reference sequence).

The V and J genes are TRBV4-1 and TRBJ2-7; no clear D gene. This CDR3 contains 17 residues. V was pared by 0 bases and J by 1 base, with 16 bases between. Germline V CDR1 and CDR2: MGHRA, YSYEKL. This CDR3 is CASSQESQRHPSYEQYF. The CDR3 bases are TGCGCCAGCAGCCAAGAGAGCCAGAGACATCCTTCCTACGAGCAGTACTTC.

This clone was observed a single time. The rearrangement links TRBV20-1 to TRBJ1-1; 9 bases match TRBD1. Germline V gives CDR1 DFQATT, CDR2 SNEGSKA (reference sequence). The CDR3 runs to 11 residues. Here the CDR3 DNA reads TGCAGCAACCACAGGGGGCGCGTAGCTTTCTTT. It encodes CSNHRGRVAFF.

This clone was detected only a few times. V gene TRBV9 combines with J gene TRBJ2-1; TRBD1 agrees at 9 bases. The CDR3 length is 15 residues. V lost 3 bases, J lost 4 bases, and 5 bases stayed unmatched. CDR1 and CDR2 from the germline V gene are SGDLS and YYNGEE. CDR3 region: CASSAGTGSYNEQFF. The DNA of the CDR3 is TGTGCCAGCAGCGCTGGGACAGGGAGTTACAATGAGCAGTTCTTC. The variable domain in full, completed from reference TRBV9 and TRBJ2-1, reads DSGVTQTPKHLITATGQRVTLRCSPRSGDLSVYWYQQSLDQGLQFLIQYYNGEERAKGNILERFSAQQFPDLHSELNLSSLELGDSALYFCASSAGTGSYNEQFFGPGTRLTVL.

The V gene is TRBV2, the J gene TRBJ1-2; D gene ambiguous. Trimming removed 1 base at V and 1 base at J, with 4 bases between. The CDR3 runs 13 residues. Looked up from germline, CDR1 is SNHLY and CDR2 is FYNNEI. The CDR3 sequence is CASSEELNYGYTF. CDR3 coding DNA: TGTGCCAGCAGTGAAGAACTTAACTATGGCTACACCTTC.

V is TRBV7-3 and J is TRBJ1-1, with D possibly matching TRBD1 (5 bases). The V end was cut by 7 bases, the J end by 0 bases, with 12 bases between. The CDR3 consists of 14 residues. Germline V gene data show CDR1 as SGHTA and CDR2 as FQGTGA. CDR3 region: CASKVTAMNTEAFF. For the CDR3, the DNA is TGTGCCAGCAAAGTGACAGCTATGAACACTGAAGCTTTCTTT.

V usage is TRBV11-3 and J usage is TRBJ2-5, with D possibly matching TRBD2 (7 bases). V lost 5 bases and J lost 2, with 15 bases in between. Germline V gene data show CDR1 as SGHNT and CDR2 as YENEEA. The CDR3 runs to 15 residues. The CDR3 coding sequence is TGTGCCAGCAGCCTGCCTGGGGGGGCTCAAGAGACCCAGTACTTC. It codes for CASSLPGGAQETQYF.

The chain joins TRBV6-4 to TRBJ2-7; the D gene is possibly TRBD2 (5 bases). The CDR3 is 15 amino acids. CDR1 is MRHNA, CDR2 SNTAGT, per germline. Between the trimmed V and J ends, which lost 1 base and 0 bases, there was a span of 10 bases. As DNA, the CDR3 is TGTGCCAGCAGTGACTGGTCTAGCCGCTCCTACGAGCAGTACTTC. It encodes CASSDWSSRSYEQYF.

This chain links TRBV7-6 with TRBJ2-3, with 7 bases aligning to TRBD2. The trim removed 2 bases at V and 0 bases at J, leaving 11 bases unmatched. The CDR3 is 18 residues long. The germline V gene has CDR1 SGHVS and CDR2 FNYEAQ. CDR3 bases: TGTGCCAGCAGCTTATTTTGGACTAGAAGATCTAGCACAGATACGCAGTATTTT. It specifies CASSLFWTRRSSTDTQYF.

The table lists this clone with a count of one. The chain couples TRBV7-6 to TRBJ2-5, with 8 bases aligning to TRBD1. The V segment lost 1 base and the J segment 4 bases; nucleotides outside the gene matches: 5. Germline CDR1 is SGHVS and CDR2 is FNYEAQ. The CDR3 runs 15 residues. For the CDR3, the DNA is TGTGCCAGCAGCTTAGGCCTGCAGGGGGCAGAGACCCAGTACTTC. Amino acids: CASSLGLQGAETQYF.

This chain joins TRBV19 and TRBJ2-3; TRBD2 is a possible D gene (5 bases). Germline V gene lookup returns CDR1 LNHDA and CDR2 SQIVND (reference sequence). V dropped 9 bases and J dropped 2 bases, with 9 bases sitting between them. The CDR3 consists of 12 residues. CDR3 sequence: CARRAVTDTQYF. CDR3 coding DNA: TGTGCCAGGCGGGCGGTCACAGATACGCAGTATTTT.

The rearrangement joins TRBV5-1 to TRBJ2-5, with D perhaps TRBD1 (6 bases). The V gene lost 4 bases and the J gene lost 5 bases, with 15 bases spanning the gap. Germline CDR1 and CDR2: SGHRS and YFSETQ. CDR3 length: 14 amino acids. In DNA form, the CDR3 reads TGCGCCAGCAGCCCACAGGGCCTGAGGGAGACCCAGTACTTC. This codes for CASSPQGLRETQYF.

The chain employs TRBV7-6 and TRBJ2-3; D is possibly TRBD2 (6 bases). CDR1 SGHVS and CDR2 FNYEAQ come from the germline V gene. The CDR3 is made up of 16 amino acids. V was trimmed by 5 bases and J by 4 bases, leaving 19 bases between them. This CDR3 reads CASSPRDFYGADTQYF. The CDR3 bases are TGTGCCAGCAGCCCCCGGGACTTCTACGGGGCAGATACGCAGTATTTT.

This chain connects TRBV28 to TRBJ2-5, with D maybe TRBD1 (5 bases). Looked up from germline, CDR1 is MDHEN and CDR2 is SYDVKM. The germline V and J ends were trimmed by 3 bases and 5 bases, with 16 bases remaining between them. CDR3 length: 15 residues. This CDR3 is CASSLTDSPGETQYF. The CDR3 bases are TGTGCCAGCAGTTTGACTGACAGCCCCGGGGAGACCCAGTACTTC.

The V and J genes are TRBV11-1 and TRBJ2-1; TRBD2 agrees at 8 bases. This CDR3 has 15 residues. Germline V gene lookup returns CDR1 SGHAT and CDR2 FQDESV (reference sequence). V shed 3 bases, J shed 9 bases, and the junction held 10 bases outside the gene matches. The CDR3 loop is CASSLSGTSGGEQFF. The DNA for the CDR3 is TGTGCCAGCAGCTTGTCCGGGACTAGTGGGGGTGAGCAGTTCTTC. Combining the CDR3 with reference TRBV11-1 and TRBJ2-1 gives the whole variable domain EAEVAQSPRYKITEKSQAVAFWCDPISGHATLYWYRQILGQGPELLVQFQDESVVDDSQLPKDRFSAERLKGVDSTLKIQPAELGDSAMYLCASSLSGTSGGEQFFGPGTRLTVL.

CDR3 nucleotide sequence: TGTGCCAGTAGTCACCGGGAAAGTTGGGAGACCCAGTACTTC. Amino acids: CASSHRESWETQYF. This sequence joins TRBV19 and TRBJ2-5, with D perhaps TRBD2 (5 bases). With 5 bases removed from V and 5 bases from J, the gap between germline ends came to 15 bases. The CDR3 has 14 amino acids. Germline values: CDR1 LNHDA, CDR2 SQIVND (reference sequence).

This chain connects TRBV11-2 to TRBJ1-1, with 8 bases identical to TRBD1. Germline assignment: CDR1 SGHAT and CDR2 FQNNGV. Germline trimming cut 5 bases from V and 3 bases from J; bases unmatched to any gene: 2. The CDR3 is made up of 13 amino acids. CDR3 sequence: CASSPDRDTEAFF. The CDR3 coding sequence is TGTGCCAGCAGCCCGGACAGGGACACTGAAGCTTTCTTT.